This record looks at one T cell receptor beta chain sequence and its context. This clone was seen once. Its recognized antigen is unknown. The record has no base qualities; no much larger clone is one base away. The data stem from a study of cytomegalovirus exposure and HLA in healthy donors (dated by TCRdb to the late 2010s). About the study as a whole: An earlier analysis of several hundred of the donors reported 250 to 350 Gb of sequence data and 117 million unique TCR beta sequences from about 200 million T cells. Besides the first cohort of under 700 subjects, a separate validation cohort made up of some 110 different subjects was used. The later analysis used no new phenotypic data to find candidate immune exposures, relying instead on TCR beta sequences and their occurrence across donors. The study used immunosequencing to profile the T cell repertoires of several hundred subjects and linked those repertoires to cytomegalovirus serostatus. Class I and class II HLA loci were covered by the typing at four-digit resolution. On average, roughly 240,000 unique TCR beta nucleotide sequences were sequenced per donor among 350 to 400 genotyped donors of the cohort, with roughly 18% of those sequences being non-productive. Typing coverage differed by locus: A, B, C, DRB1 and DQB1 were typed in roughly 620-640 donors, DQA1 in roughly 510, DPA1 in some 610, and DPB1 in approximately 450. Among the approximately 430 genotyped donors, around 81% belonged to the genetic ancestry cluster associated with self-reported Caucasian donors. In a later analysis, previously published TCR beta repertoires from 600 to 850 donors were re-analyzed and high-resolution HLA genotyping was added so that TCR occurrence patterns could be studied. The study aimed to test whether signatures of past pathogen exposure could be identified by cataloging public T cell receptors. All discovery cohort repertoires had been generated on a single sequencing platform. A later genetic analysis took genome-wide SNP genotypes for about three fifths of the 666 donors and used that subset as a discovery cohort. In an earlier analysis of 587 of the donors, high-throughput TCR beta sequencing was used to judge whether each TCR beta V gene segment behaved as functional or pseudogenic. Alongside the repertoire data, information on donor age, sex, ethnicity and CMV serostatus was compiled. To predict cytomegalovirus infection status, the study combined high-throughput TCR immunosequencing, statistical association of individual TCRs with disease status, and machine learning. An early release covering more than 500 HLA-typed donors comprised approximately 300 gigabases of sequencing data and around 80 million unique TCR sequences. Because of strong linkage in the cohort, roughly 5 DR-DQ haplotypes were treated as single units for association and clustering. Findings and caveats that apply to the study as a whole: Across donors, most TCR sequences were observed very rarely, whereas some public TCRs were present in many individuals. The authors suggested that the approach could potentially be extended to other disease states and immunological phenotypes. A later analysis found that TCR association rates varied across HLA loci, with DRB1 alleles showing the most associated TCRs and HLA-C alleles the fewest. In a later analysis, most CMV-associated TCR beta chains were found to appear HLA-restricted, with HLA associations seemingly driven largely by CMV exposure. In vitro tests confirmed that a few of the cytomegalovirus-associated TCR beta chains recognize cytomegalovirus antigens. In this cohort, only TCR beta chains were sequenced, and detectable features were limited by the absence of alpha or paired-chain data. Specific HLA alleles were associated with 15,000 to 20,000 TCR beta sequences at a false discovery rate of 0.05 in a later analysis. The study gave a list of 150 to 200 TCR beta chains associated with cytomegalovirus. Because counts were too low, roughly 18 rarely observed V segments, including chromosome 9 orphons, were left out of the earlier analysis of some 640 of the donors. A further reported finding was that TCR beta sequences accurately predicted the HLA-A and HLA-B alleles for most subjects in the first cohort. In a later analysis, HLA-associated TCR beta chains were found to be more clonally expanded and to have lower generation probabilities than equally common non-associated chains. A later genetic analysis associated a missense DCLRE1C variant with V-gene and J-gene trimming of TCR beta chains, and an independent cohort replicated the association. Cytomegalovirus status was reported to be diagnosed by the classifier with high specificity and sensitivity in both the original and validation cohorts. When HLA alleles, especially DR and DQ, strongly co-occurred, attributing TCR associations to individual alleles was difficult. A cluster of highly shared sequence variants was judged likely to be a technical artifact of the sequencing pipeline. Some IMGT-functional V segments, including TRBV6-2 and TRBV6-3, could not be told apart with the 87-base-pair reads, so those segments were excluded. Compared with the approximately 600-donor mean, donors in an Asian-associated ancestry cluster had fewer N-insertions in productive TCRs, according to a later genetic analysis. According to a later analysis, parvovirus B19, influenza, CMV and Epstein-Barr virus appeared linked to several top co-occurrence clusters. In an earlier analysis of some 640 of the donors, most TCR beta V segments were observed in productive rearrangements about 90% or about 30% of the time, broadly matching IMGT annotations. Linkage disequilibrium might explain the correlated functional status among segregating V segments, but an unknown experimental factor could not be ruled out. CMV serostatus was the only immune exposure information available for the cohort. Presence/absence analyses assumed roughly uniform sequencing depth across donors, an assumption that may not hold. Because HLA typing was missing for some donors at each locus, association tests included only the typed subset.

The method was the immunoSEQ multiplex PCR assay. For the multiplex PCR, a mixture combining 60 forward primers for TCR Vbeta segments and 13 reverse primers for TCR Jbeta segments was used. Amplification of the CDR3 region of rearranged TCR beta genes was performed with a multiplex PCR assay on genomic DNA. The amplified TCR beta libraries were sequenced on the Illumina HiSeq System as 87-base-pair reads. Regarding the original processing steps: Across the roughly 700 repertoires, a later analysis counted some 80 million unique TCR beta chains, about 10 million of which were shared by at least two donors. Raw reads were error-corrected and collapsed into unique sequences with a nearest-neighbor algorithm that merged closely related sequences to remove PCR and sequencing errors. V, D and J gene segments were assigned by aligning CDR3 sequences to IMGT reference sequences. For a sequence to be retained, at least a six-nucleotide match to both a V gene segment and a J gene segment was required. Rearrangements were called productive when the CDR3 lacked stop codons and stayed in frame with V and J; all others were non-productive. CDR3 was defined according to IMGT convention as the region running from the second conserved V-encoded cysteine to the conserved J-encoded phenylalanine. The earlier analysis of about 500 of the donors excluded sequences that lacked an unambiguous match to a single V gene segment. An earlier analysis of over 450 of the donors classified V segments as functional when productive rearrangements were above 56.7% and as segregating when the standard deviation between donors was above 5%. A statistical classification framework was developed to diagnose cytomegalovirus status using the catalog of TCR beta chain sequences. A later analysis assigned V and J genes by comparing TCR nucleotide sequences with IMGT/GENE-DB human TR gene sequences. A later analysis assigned CDR3 sequences and most-parsimonious VDJ recombination scenarios with the TCRdist pipeline. In a later analysis, each TCR beta chain was defined by its CDR3 amino acid sequence together with its V-gene family, and reads without a unique V-gene family were excluded. In a later analysis, around 600 highly shared, low-generation-probability nucleotide sequences were removed to address suspected cross-contamination and a sequencing artifact. In a later analysis, a clonal expansion index for each public chain was calculated from normalized within-repertoire ranks of inferred template counts. In a later analysis, generation probabilities were computed with a VDJ recombination model fitted to out-of-frame rearrangements, and the resulting probabilities were checked against IGoR. In a later analysis, TCR-TCR, TCR-HLA and TCR-CMV co-occurrence was scored with hypergeometric tests, and a repertoire-size bias correction was applied to TCR pairs. To estimate false discovery rates, a later analysis permuted the HLA or CMV assignments 20 times. In a later analysis, co-occurring TCRs were grouped with DBSCAN, and TCRdist sequence similarity was added when clustering was performed within HLA-allele-positive subsets. For co-occurrence clustering, repertoires with fewer than 30,000 or more than 120,000 public chains were excluded, along with roughly 5 repertoires with anomalous nucleotide sharing. TCRdb limited this immuneACCESS table to in-frame rearrangements with V and J called. A share of clones is missing; checked studies link under half to unresolved V genes, and the rest is unexplained. V, J and clone size reflect that table, while D and trimming were determined from the DNA. The table for this sample lists 150,000 to 200,000 clones; 84% of them were counted only once. The ten largest account for about 0.37% of the sample.

The cohort comprised under 700 healthy bone marrow donors. All cohort members were sampled while nominally healthy, although unrecorded immune exposures were likely present. The donor tested CMV seronegative, placing the donor among the 350 or so seronegative members of the cohort. Every donor gave a peripheral blood sample, and the peripheral blood mononuclear cells from that sample were used for TCR beta sequencing. Genomic DNA was extracted from the blood cell samples with the Qiagen DNeasy Blood Extraction Kit. From the cysteine up to the phenylalanine, the CDR3 has a length of 12 residues. The only DNA kept is the CDR3, 36 bases in frame from the first base. Based on the germline V gene, the CDR1 and CDR2 sequences are LGHNA and YNFKEQ. V is shortened by 4 bases, J by 9 bases, and the region joining them spans 10 bases.

The chain was built from TRBV4-2 and TRBJ2-1; the D gene is not confidently resolved. This receptor was taken from a boy under 10 years old in good health and CMV-seronegative. Sequenced sample: PBMCs. The nucleotide sequence reads TGTGCCAGCAGCCTACCTACCGCTGAGCAGTTCTTC. Its protein is CASSLPTAEQFF.